This TCR beta chain originates from a study of T cell clonotyping in hematopoietic cell transplantation. This table comes from immunoSEQ multiplex PCR, and its TCRdb copy is limited to in-frame clones, with some not included. Of 15,000 or so clones listed, around 90% are singletons. In regard to this clone: Its specificity is unknown.

V shed 1 base and J shed 5 bases, with 10 bases lying between them. Germline V lookup: CDR1 SGHRS, CDR2 YFSETQ. The CDR3 totals 13 residues. Overall study results and limits: Few recipient clonotypes overlapped donors; over 95% were de novo at given depth. Broader posttransplant TCR repertoire diversity was predicted by graft donor and pretransplant recipient Inverse Simpson Index values. Pathologically expanded recipient clonotypes increased progressively from day 30 to day 180 as diversity fell.

The source of this sequence is a man between 45 and 60 years old in good health. Some clones in this sample may be carry-over from other donors' samples. The rearrangement uses TRBV5-1 and TRBJ2-7; either TRBD1 or TRBD2 may supply D (5 bases each). Sequencing was done on a sample of peripheral blood mononuclear cells. The CDR3 is CASSLRRDHEQYF. The CDR3 DNA reads TGCGCCAGCAGCTTGCGCAGGGACCACGAGCAGTACTTC. Together with reference TRBV5-1 and TRBJ2-7, the CDR3 gives the full variable domain: KAGVTQTPRYLIKTRGQQVTLSCSPISGHRSVSWYQQTPGQGLQFLFEYFSETQRNKGNFPGRFSGRQFSNSRSEMNVSTLELGDSALYLCASSLRRDHEQYFGPGTRLTVT.